This T cell receptor (beta chain) was documented in a study of T cell repertoires in ileal Crohn's disease. Across the whole study: At postoperative colonoscopy, neoterminal ileum biopsies were taken as M6. The study's findings and limits: All patients with clonality above 26.8% had endoscopic recurrence.

Indicated time point: neoterminal ileum biopsy at postoperative endoscopy, about 6 months after surgery. Eligibility required adulthood, ileal or ileocolonic Crohn's disease and indicated ileocolonic resection. The sample holds a few counts of this clone. As yet, its antigen is unknown. The CDR3 extends over 14 amino acids. The V gene lost 0 bases and the J gene lost 4 bases, with 9 bases spanning the gap. Germline V CDR1 and CDR2: SNHLY, FYNNEI. TCRdb's table, derived via immunoSEQ multiplex PCR, lists solely in-frame clones and lacks some. Of 15,000 to 20,000 clones in the sample, 55% to 85% were seen once.

The source material was ileal tissue. This TCR derives from an adult with Crohn's disease. The V gene is TRBV2, the J gene TRBJ1-1; no definite D call. DNA of the CDR3: TGTGCCAGCAGTGAAGCCCCAGAGGTCACTGAAGCTTTCTTT. Its translation: CASSEAPEVTEAFF.